This TCR beta chain was identified during a study of T cell repertoires in cytomegalovirus infection (dated by TCRdb to the late 2010s). Regarding the complete study: Donor HLA type was relevant to the analysis, as public TCR beta signatures indicated carriage of CMV infection together with the matching HLA type. Findings and caveats that apply to the study as a whole: In both this cohort and an independent roughly 330-donor cohort, the cumulative frequency of public TCR beta family members distinguished carriers of CMV infection plus the relevant HLA type. The ex vivo response was dominated by HLA-C-restricted CMV-specific TCR beta clonotypes, which also provided the single most frequent clonotype in two of eight donors.

Notes on this clonotype: The clone's antigen remains unknown. No much larger clonotype is one base removed from it; base qualities were not supplied.

Sequencing used an Illumina HiSeq 1500. Clones were called with MiXCR by TCRdb after fastp trimmed the public reads at Q25, and only in-frame beta chains were retained. Entries that share a CDR3 protein sequence are merged under the most common genes and DNA. The sample data list roughly 100,000 distinct CDR3 sequences, and about 17% of these were observed just once. The ten largest clones capture around 8.2% of the sample. The germline V gene (reference sequence) sets CDR1 to MNHNY and CDR2 to SVGAGI. Relative to germline, V is 4 bases shorter and J is 1 base shorter, with 7 bases between their ends. Counted from cysteine to phenylalanine, this CDR3 has 13 amino acids. Only CDR3 DNA is held: 39 bases, read in frame from base 1.

This receptor was identified in a human donor in good health (CMV status not recorded). Some clones in this sample may be carry-over from other donors' samples. Sequenced input: PBMCs. The V and J segments used are TRBV6-6 and TRBJ1-1, with the identity of the D gene unclear. The CDR3 has the sequence CASSFPGNTEAFF. Read as DNA, the sequence is TGTGCCAGCAGTTTCCCCGGGAACACTGAAGCTTTCTTT.